A single sample is the source of the 25 T cell receptor beta chains below, sequenced in a study of vaccination effects on CD4 cells after COVID-19. Antigens for these TCRs are unknown. The repertoire was sequenced with immunoSEQ multiplex PCR; TCRdb's copy has only in-frame clones and lacks some. The sample lists around 30,000 clones, around 67% occurring once. In the ViraFEST assay, antigen-specific CD4+ clonotypes were identified by expansion after peptide-pool stimulation. The culture ran for approximately 10 days, and then CD4+ T cells were isolated. Participants were given two doses of BNT162b2 or mRNA-1273 vaccine. The specimen comprised CD4+ T cells from PBMCs cultured with HCoV-229E spike peptides, sampled after COVID-19 vaccination. The source is a human donor who received a COVID-19 vaccine.

This clone was counted a few times. V and J are TRBV24-1 and TRBJ2-1; maybe TRBD2 (7 bases). Germline V gene data show CDR1 as KGHDR and CDR2 as SFDVKD. The V end lost 7 bases, the J end lost 2 bases, and 11 bases lay between the germline ends. The CDR3 runs to 14 residues. CDR3 sequence (DNA): TGTGCCACCAGAGGGGGGGGCCCCTACAATGAGCAGTTCTTC. Residues: CATRGGGPYNEQFF.

The chain is built from TRBV18 and TRBJ2-1; D unclear. V shed 0 bases and J shed 7 bases, with 16 bases lying between them. The germline V gene has CDR1 KGHSH and CDR2 LQKENI. The CDR3 has 16 amino acids. The CDR3 nucleotides are TGTGCCAGCTCACCACCGAGTAGTCTAGTGGTGAATGAGCAGTTCTTC. This sequence encodes CASSPPSSLVVNEQFF.

The chain is built from TRBV10-3 and TRBJ1-6; 7 nucleotides align to TRBD1. The CDR3 is made up of 17 amino acids. V shed 7 bases and J 10 bases; nucleotides not matched to a gene: 19. Germline loops: CDR1 ENHRY, CDR2 SYGVKD. CDR3 region: CAIKGDRLNSKRSPLHF. For the CDR3, the DNA is TGTGCCATCAAGGGGGACAGACTAAATTCAAAACGATCACCCCTCCACTTT.

The V call is TRBV11-2, the J call TRBJ1-1; D perhaps matches TRBD1 (5 bases). This CDR3 has 14 amino acids. Per the germline V gene, CDR1 is SGHAT and CDR2 is FQNNGV. V lost 2 bases and J lost 6, with 13 bases in between. The CDR3 is CASSLIGANAEAFF. In DNA, the CDR3 is TGTGCCAGCAGCTTAATCGGGGCTAACGCTGAAGCTTTCTTT.

This chain uses TRBV10-3 with TRBJ2-3; 7 bases map to TRBD2. CDR3 size: 15 residues. Unmatched junction bases numbered 6, after V lost 6 bases and J lost 0 bases. Germline loops: CDR1 ENHRY, CDR2 SYGVKD. The CDR3 loop is CAISLADASTDTQYF. CDR3 bases: TGTGCCATCAGCCTAGCGGACGCTAGCACAGATACGCAGTATTTT.

The chain uses TRBV18 and TRBJ1-1; D not certain. The CDR3 totals 15 residues. Germline V gives CDR1 KGHSH, CDR2 LQKENI. Trimming took off 3 bases at V and 0 bases at J, with 11 bases between the two ends. CDR3 in amino acids: CASSPRDGLNTEAFF. DNA for the CDR3: TGTGCCAGCTCACCCAGAGACGGTTTGAACACTGAAGCTTTCTTT.

This clone was counted a few times. The rearrangement joins TRBV7-9 to TRBJ1-2, with D maybe TRBD1 (5 bases). The germline CDR1 and CDR2 sequences are SEHNR and FQNEAQ (reference sequence). V shed 5 bases and J shed 3 bases, with 19 bases lying between them. The CDR3 is 16 amino acids. CDR3 sequence (DNA): TGTGCCAGCAGCCCTCCGGGACTAAACACCGACTATGGCTACACCTTC. It translates to CASSPPGLNTDYGYTF.

For the CDR3, the DNA is TGTGCCAGCAGTGATACAGGGGACTATGGCTACACCTTC. Translation: CASSDTGDYGYTF. This chain connects TRBV9 to TRBJ1-2, with 7 positions matching TRBD1. This CDR3 has 13 residues. Germline values: CDR1 SGDLS, CDR2 YYNGEE. V lost 5 bases and J lost 3; bases outside the gene matches: 4.

This clone was found a few times. The rearrangement joins TRBV9 to TRBJ1-1, with 8 bases identical to TRBD1. CDR1 is SGDLS, CDR2 YYNGEE, per germline. CDR3 size: 16 residues. V shed 0 bases and J 4 bases; nucleotides not matched to a gene: 8. This chain's CDR3 is CASSVGSGGQSTEAFF. The DNA of the CDR3 is TGTGCCAGCAGCGTAGGTTCAGGGGGCCAGAGCACTGAAGCTTTCTTT. Variable domain in full (rest from reference TRBV9 and TRBJ1-1): DSGVTQTPKHLITATGQRVTLRCSPRSGDLSVYWYQQSLDQGLQFLIQYYNGEERAKGNILERFSAQQFPDLHSELNLSSLELGDSALYFCASSVGSGGQSTEAFFGQGTRLTVV.

The CDR3 DNA reads TGTGCCACCAGCAGAGCCCCCCCGGGACAGGGGGCAGATACGCAGTATTTT. This encodes CATSRAPPGQGADTQYF. The V gene is TRBV15, the J gene TRBJ2-3; 11 positions agree with TRBD1. J gave up 4 bases and V 1 base, and 7 bases lay outside the gene matches. Looked up from germline, CDR1 is LNHNV and CDR2 is YYDKDF (reference sequence). This CDR3 is built from 17 residues.

The chain is built from TRBV7-6 and TRBJ2-2; 9 bases line up with TRBD2. Looked up from germline, CDR1 is SGHVS and CDR2 is FNYEAQ. The CDR3 consists of 16 residues. The V gene end was trimmed by 3 bases and the J gene end by 4 bases; junction bases not matched to a gene: 6. The DNA for the CDR3 is TGTGCCAGCAGCTTTCCCCTAGCGGGAACCACCGGGGAGCTGTTTTTT. Protein product: CASSFPLAGTTGELFF.

This clone occurred once. The genes are TRBV18 and TRBJ1-1; TRBD1 aligns across 9 bases. The CDR3 spans 15 residues. CDR1 is KGHSH and CDR2 is LQKENI in the germline V gene. The ends lost 5 bases at V and 6 bases at J; junction bases unmatched: 10. DNA for the CDR3: TGTGCCAGCTCAATACAGGGGGCACCCTCCGCTGAAGCTTTCTTT. Protein sequence: CASSIQGAPSAEAFF.

The chain joins TRBV7-8 to TRBJ2-2; TRBD1 might be the D (5 bases). Trimming shortened V by 1 base and J by 5 bases, and 14 bases separated the two germline ends. CDR1 is SGHVS and CDR2 is FQNEAQ in the germline V gene. The CDR3 length is 16 residues. CDR3 in DNA: TGTGCCAGCAGCTTAGTCCCGCAAGGGGCGACCGGGGAGCTGTTTTTT. Translation: CASSLVPQGATGELFF.

The rearrangement joins TRBV7-5 to TRBJ2-3. TRBV7-5 is recorded as a pseudogene. This CDR3 contains 12 residues. Here the CDR3 DNA reads TGTGTCAGATTCCCCCGCACAGATACGCAGTATTTT. It encodes CVRFPRTDTQYF.

This chain connects TRBV13 to TRBJ1-2; D might be TRBD1 (6 bases). In germline, CDR1 is PRHDT, CDR2 FYEKMQ (reference sequence). Trimming cost V 5 bases and J 4 bases, with 17 bases left between them. The CDR3 runs to 15 residues. The CDR3 DNA is TGTGCCAGCAGCCCGGGAGGGGGGCGCACCTATGGCTACACCTTC. The encoded protein is CASSPGGGRTYGYTF.

The gene calls are TRBV27 and TRBJ2-6, with TRBD2 matching 10 bases. J was trimmed by 3 bases and V by 4 bases; bases with no gene match: 6. The CDR3 is 17 residues long. Germline V gene lookup returns CDR1 MNHEY and CDR2 SMNVEV (reference sequence). The CDR3 sequence is CASSSERGGRGANVLTF. As DNA, the CDR3 is TGTGCCAGCAGTTCAGAGCGGGGGGGCCGTGGGGCCAACGTCCTGACTTTC.

V is TRBV4-1 and J is TRBJ2-4; 7 bases align to TRBD2. Looked up from germline, CDR1 is MGHRA and CDR2 is YSYEKL. This CDR3 is built from 17 residues. The ends lost 4 bases at V and 7 bases at J; junction bases unmatched: 16. CDR3 sequence reads: CASSRGGVTRLGNIQYF. The CDR3 DNA follows: TGCGCCAGCAGCCGGGGGGGGGTGACACGGCTTGGTAACATTCAGTACTTC.

The rearrangement joins TRBV2 to TRBJ2-3, with 9 bases matching TRBD2. From germline, CDR1 is SNHLY and CDR2 FYNNEI. V lost 8 bases and J lost 3; bases outside the gene matches: 9. The CDR3 loop spans 15 amino acids. As DNA, the CDR3 is TGTGCCAGCTCCTTAGCGGGAGCGGGTACAGATACGCAGTATTTT. Translation gives CASSLAGAGTDTQYF.

This clone has just a few counts. The CDR3 region is CSVEVSASRGYTF. Written as DNA, the CDR3 is TGCAGCGTTGAAGTATCCGCATCTCGCGGCTACACCTTC. This chain connects TRBV29-1 to TRBJ1-2; D call uncertain. Trimming took 1 base from V and 8 from J, leaving 14 bases between them. CDR3 length: 13 residues. CDR1 and CDR2 from the germline V gene are SQVTM and ANQGSEA.

The chain links TRBV5-4 to TRBJ2-7; perhaps TRBD2 as D (6 bases). Trimming stripped 3 bases from V and 3 bases from J, with 16 bases between. The CDR3 extends over 15 amino acids. The germline gives CDR1 SGHNT, CDR2 YYREEE (reference sequence). CDR3 in amino acids: CASSSPGRLGYEQYF. In DNA form, the CDR3 reads TGTGCCAGCAGCTCCCCAGGGAGGCTCGGCTACGAGCAGTACTTC.

The chain is built from TRBV4-1 and TRBJ2-1, with 12 bases aligning to TRBD2. The CDR3 is 14 residues long. Losses at the gene ends were 8 bases for V and 10 bases for J; bases not matched to a gene: 9. From germline, CDR1 is MGHRA and CDR2 YSYEKL. CDR3 in amino acids: CASGRTSGIVEQFF. DNA for the CDR3: TGCGCCAGCGGGAGGACTAGCGGGATCGTCGAGCAGTTCTTC.

CDR3 residues: CASSPDGIPGTEAFF. CDR3 in DNA: TGCGCCAGCAGCCCTGATGGGATCCCGGGCACTGAAGCTTTCTTT. The rearrangement links TRBV5-1 to TRBJ1-1; D not resolved. The CDR3 is 15 residues long. The germline V gene encodes CDR1 SGHRS and CDR2 YFSETQ. Trimming took off 4 bases at V and 4 bases at J, with 17 bases between the two ends.

The rearrangement joins TRBV12-2 to TRBJ2-3; the table's D gene call, TRBD1, was not cross checked with the DNA. TRBV12-2 is deemed a pseudogene. This CDR3 spans 16 amino acids. CDR3 nucleotide sequence: TGTGCAAGTCGCTTCGAAGCAAAAAGGGGCTCAGATACGCAGTATTTT. As protein: CASRFEAKRGSDTQYF.

CDR3: CASSSDRGPVYEQYF. The CDR3, as DNA: TGTGCCAGCAGTTCGGACAGGGGACCTGTCTACGAGCAGTACTTC. The chain couples TRBV6-5 to TRBJ2-7, with 9 bases that match TRBD1. J was trimmed by 3 bases and V by 4 bases; bases with no gene match: 7. The CDR3 has 15 residues. Per germline, CDR1 MNHEY and CDR2 SVGAGI.

The chain combines TRBV7-6 with TRBJ2-7; 10 bases fit TRBD1. This CDR3 comprises 16 residues. Germline V gene data show CDR1 as SGHVS and CDR2 as FNYEAQ. Trimming cost V 2 bases and J 4 bases; bases outside gene matches: 8. CDR3 nucleotide sequence: TGTGCCAGCAGCTTATCTCCGGGACAGGGGACATACGAGCAGTACTTC. It is translated as CASSLSPGQGTYEQYF.